This TCR beta chain was profiled in a study of preoperative IRX-2 immunotherapy in early breast cancer. Germline CDR1 and CDR2: SSHAT and FNYEAQ (reference sequence). V lost 3 bases and J 4 bases, leaving 16 bases between the germline ends. CDR3 size: 16 residues. Specified treatment: preoperative locoregional IRX-2 cytokine immunotherapy. Preoperative locoregional IRX-2 cytokine immunotherapy was tested in the phase Ib source study. Profiled with immunoSEQ multiplex PCR; TCRdb holds only in-frame clones, not every one. In the table there are 20,000 to 30,000 clones, about 77% of which are singletons.

This TCR came from a human donor with breast cancer. This chain joins TRBV7-7 and TRBJ2-1; the D is unclear. The sample in question was lymph node tissue, obtained before IRX-2 immunotherapy. The CDR3 coding sequence is TGTGCCAGCAGCTTGTCGCACCTGGTACGGTACAATGAGCAGTTCTTC. This encodes CASSLSHLVRYNEQFF.